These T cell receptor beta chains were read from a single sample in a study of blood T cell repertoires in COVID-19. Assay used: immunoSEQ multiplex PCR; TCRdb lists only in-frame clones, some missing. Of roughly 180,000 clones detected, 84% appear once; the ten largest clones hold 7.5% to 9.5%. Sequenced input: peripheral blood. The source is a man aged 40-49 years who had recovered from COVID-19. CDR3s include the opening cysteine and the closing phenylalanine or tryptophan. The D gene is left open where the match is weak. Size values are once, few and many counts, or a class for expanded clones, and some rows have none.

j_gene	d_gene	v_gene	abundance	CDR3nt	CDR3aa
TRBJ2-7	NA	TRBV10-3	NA	TGTGCCATCAGTATAATTTACGAGCAGTACTTC	CAISIIYEQYF
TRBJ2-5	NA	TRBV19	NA	TGTGCTTCCCGCCAGGGTTTGGAAGAGACCCAGTACTTC	CASRQGLEETQYF
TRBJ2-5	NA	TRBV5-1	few	TGCGCCAGCAGCCCGTACCAAGAGACCCAGTACTTC	CASSPYQETQYF
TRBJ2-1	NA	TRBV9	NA	TGTGCCAGCAGCGTAGGAGACTACAATGAGCAGTTCTTC	CASSVGDYNEQFF
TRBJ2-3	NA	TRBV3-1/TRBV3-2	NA	TGTGCCAGCAGCCTGGGACTCGGGGAGGCAGATACGCAGTATTTT	CASSLGLGEADTQYF
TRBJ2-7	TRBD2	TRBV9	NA	TGTGCCAGCAGCGTTAGCCTAGCGGGGGTTGAGCAGTACTTC	CASSVSLAGVEQYF
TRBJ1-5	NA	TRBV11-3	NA	TGTGCCAGCAGCTATCACAGGGGCAATCAGCCCCAGCATTTT	CASSYHRGNQPQHF
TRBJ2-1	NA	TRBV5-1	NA	TGCGCCAGCAGCGGAGAAGGTGGGCGGGCCAGTTACAATGAGCAGTTCTTC	CASSGEGGRASYNEQFF
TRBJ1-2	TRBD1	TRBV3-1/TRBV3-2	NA	TGTGCCAGCAGCCAAGTTGCCGGGACAGGGGAAGGCTACACCTTC	CASSQVAGTGEGYTF
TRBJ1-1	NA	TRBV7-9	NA	TGTGCCAGCAGCCGGGGGGTAGAAGCTTTCTTT	CASSRGVEAFF
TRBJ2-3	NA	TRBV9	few	TGTGCCAGCAGCGTAGCTACTAGCACAGATACGCAGTATTTT	CASSVATSTDTQYF
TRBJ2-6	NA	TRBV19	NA	TGTGCCAGTGCTCAGGGGTCAACGCGCTCTGGGGCCAACGTCCTGACTTTC	CASAQGSTRSGANVLTF
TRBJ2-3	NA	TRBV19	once	TGTGCCAGTAGTGTATCCCGGAGGGGCGATACGCAGTATTTT	CASSVSRRGDTQYF
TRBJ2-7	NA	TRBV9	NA	TGTGCCAGCAGCGTAGGCACGGGACTCTACGAGCAGTACTTC	CASSVGTGLYEQYF
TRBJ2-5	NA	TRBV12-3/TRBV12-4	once	TGTGCCAGCAGTTTAAACGCCAGAGAGACCCAGTACTTC	CASSLNARETQYF
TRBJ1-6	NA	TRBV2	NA	TGTGCCAGCAGTGGGACAGATTTTTCACCCCTCCACTTT	CASSGTDFSPLHF
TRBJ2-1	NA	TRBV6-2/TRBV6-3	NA	TGTGCCAGCAGTTACCTCACGCAGGGGATCTACAATGAGCAGTTCTTC	CASSYLTQGIYNEQFF
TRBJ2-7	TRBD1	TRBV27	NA	TGTGCCAGCAGTCCCGGGACAGGGAGTAACGAGCAGTACTTC	CASSPGTGSNEQYF
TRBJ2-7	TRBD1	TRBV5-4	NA	TGTGCCAGCAGGCCGGGACAGGGGGCGAGATTGGGCGAGCAGTACTTC	CASRPGQGARLGEQYF
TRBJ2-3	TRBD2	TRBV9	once	TGTGCCAGCAGCGTTTCCGGGACTACCGCCGAGGATACGCAGTATTTT	CASSVSGTTAEDTQYF
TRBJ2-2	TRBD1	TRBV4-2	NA	TGTGCCAGCAGCCAAGAATTGTGGACAGGGGGCACCGGGGAGCTGTTTTTT	CASSQELWTGGTGELFF
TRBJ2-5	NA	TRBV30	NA	TGTGCCTGGAGTAGGGAGCCTGCAGAGACCCAGTACTTC	CAWSREPAETQYF
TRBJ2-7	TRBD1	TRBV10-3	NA	TGTGCCGCAAGGGACAGAAACGAGCAGTACTTC	CAARDRNEQYF
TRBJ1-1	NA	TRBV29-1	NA	TGCAGCGCCTATAAGGAGGACACTGAAGCTTTCTTT	CSAYKEDTEAFF
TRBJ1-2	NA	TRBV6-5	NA	TGTGCCAGCAGCCGGGTCTCGGAGGGGCACTATGGCTACACCTTC	CASSRVSEGHYGYTF
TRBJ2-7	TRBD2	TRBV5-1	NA	TGCGCCAGCAGCTTGGCCCCTAGCGGGGGCTACGAGCAGTACTTC	CASSLAPSGGYEQYF
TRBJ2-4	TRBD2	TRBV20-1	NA	TGCAGTGCTAGTGTAGCGGGAGCCTTTAGGGACATTCAGTACTTC	CSASVAGAFRDIQYF
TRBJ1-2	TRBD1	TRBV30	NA	TGTGCCGGGGATCCCGGACAGGGAAGTGGCTACACCTTC	CAGDPGQGSGYTF
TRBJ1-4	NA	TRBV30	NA	TGTGCCTGGTTGGACAGCGGTAATGAAAAACTGTTTTTT	CAWLDSGNEKLFF
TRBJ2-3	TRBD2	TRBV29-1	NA	TGCAGCGTGACTAGCGGGGGTCCTCCCGGCACAGATACGCAGTATTTT	CSVTSGGPPGTDTQYF
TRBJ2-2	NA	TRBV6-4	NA	TGTGCCAGCAGCGCGACTAGAGGCACCGGGGAGCTGTTTTTT	CASSATRGTGELFF
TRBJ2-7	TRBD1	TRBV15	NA	TGTGCCACCAGCAGGCGACAGGGTTCGGACGAGCAGTACTTC	CATSRRQGSDEQYF
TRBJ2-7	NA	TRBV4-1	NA	TGCGCCAGCAGCCAAGGGTTCCTATACGAGCAGTACTTC	CASSQGFLYEQYF
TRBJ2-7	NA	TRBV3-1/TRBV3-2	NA	TGTGCCAGCATAGGGCAGGGGAGCTACGAGCAGTACTTC	CASIGQGSYEQYF
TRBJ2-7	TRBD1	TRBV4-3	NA	TGCGCCAGCAGCCAACAGGGGGCGAACGAGCAGTACTTC	CASSQQGANEQYF
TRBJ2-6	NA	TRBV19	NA	TGTGCCAGTAGAACTCAGGGAACCGGGGCCAACGTCCTGACTTTC	CASRTQGTGANVLTF
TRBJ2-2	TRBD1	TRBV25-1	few	TGTGCCAGCAGTGGGACAGGGGACACCGGGGAGCTGTTTTTT	CASSGTGDTGELFF
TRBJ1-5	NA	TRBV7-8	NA	TGTGCCAGCAGCTTAGGTCAGGTTAATCAGCCCCAGCATTTT	CASSLGQVNQPQHF
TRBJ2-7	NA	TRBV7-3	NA	TGTGCCAGCAGCTTAAATAACTACGAGCAGTACTTC	CASSLNNYEQYF
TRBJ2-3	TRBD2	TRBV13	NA	TGTGCCAGCAGCTTAATTGGGGGGGGATCAGATACGCAGTATTTT	CASSLIGGGSDTQYF
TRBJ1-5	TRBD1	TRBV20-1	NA	TGCAGTGCTAGTGGGACAGGGGGGAGCAATCAGCCCCAGCATTTT	CSASGTGGSNQPQHF
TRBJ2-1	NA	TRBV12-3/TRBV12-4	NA	TGTGCCAGCAGTTCGAGGAATGAGCAGTTCTTC	CASSSRNEQFF
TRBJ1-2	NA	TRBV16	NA	TGTGCCAGCAGCCAATGGGCAAGGGGCACTAACTATGGCTACACCTTC	CASSQWARGTNYGYTF
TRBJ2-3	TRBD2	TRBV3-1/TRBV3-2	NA	TGTGCCAGCAGCCCCGGGGGGATCGATAACATAGATACGCAGTATTTT	CASSPGGIDNIDTQYF